The rows below give T cell receptor beta chains drawn from one sample of a study of cytomegalovirus exposure and HLA in healthy donors. This table comes from immunoSEQ multiplex PCR, and its TCRdb copy is limited to in-frame clones, with some not included. The repertoire holds more than 200,000 clones, with 70% as singletons. The sample was PBMCs. These receptors were obtained from a man in his forties or fifties in good health and CMV-seropositive. CDR3s leave out the opening cysteine and the closing phenylalanine or tryptophan.

>TRBV5-1
ASSLGAAIETQY
>TRBV7-7
AHRGNTGELF
>TRBV6-4
ASRTSGGANTGELF
>TRBV5-4
ASGGTGDGGGYGYT
>TRBV14
ASSQAREQY
>TRBV7-8
ASSLGLRRDGYT
>TRBV11-2
ASSLTGQEAF
>TRBV7-8
ASSPQLNTEAF
>TRBV10-3
AVGGLAGTDTQY
>TRBV7-9
SSSTDRGYSDTQY
>TRBV19
ASNRDREGGYNEQF
>TRBV7-2
ASSLLPGVAGANVLT
>TRBV7-6
ASSPRTGIEQF
>TRBV6-5
ASSYRASGGFNEQF
>TRBV5-1
ASSLEGEQY
>TRBV4-1
ASSQEGQGVETQY
>TRBV27
ASSLFGSYEQY
>TRBV19
ASSIRDSGNTIY
>TRBV15
ATSSATPVSSYEQY
>TRBV7-8
ASSTRDRATNEKLF
>TRBV10-2
ASRRTGSRDNEQF
>TRBV4-1
ASSQDPTGAGAEAF
>TRBV7-9
ASSQSGQGLLGEKLF
>TRBV5-6
ASQLSRRQGKMNTEAF
>TRBV19
ASSVDRRDQPQH
>TRBV4-1
ASSHITSVETQY
>TRBV5-4
ASSTEGGRNEQF
>TRBV5-4
ASTTGYDTGANVLT
>TRBV29-1
SSQWLEGSEAF
>TRBV5-4
ASSSDGTGYEQY
>TRBV5-6
ASSSVGAETQY
>TRBV28
ASSFRGAQETQY
>TRBV9
ASSVTLTPETQY
>TRBV9
ASSVGSLAGALQETQY
>TRBV29-1
SAGGSGQEIYGYT
>TRBV7-2
ASSLGVGQSSYEQY
>TRBV19
ASSANGGLSGETQY